Below, 3 T cell receptor beta chains from the same sample are listed, as sequenced in a study of graft-versus-host responses after intestinal transplantation. No antigen is known for these receptors. Libraries were prepared by immunoSEQ multiplex PCR; TCRdb keeps only in-frame clonotypes and omits some of them. The sample has around 95,000 clones, approximately 84% seen once. The specimen comprised unstimulated CD4+ T cells sorted from spleen or lymph node cells, sampled before transplant. These receptors were taken from a human donor who was the organ donor for an intestinal transplant.

The J gene is TRBJ2-7, the V gene TRBV28, with TRBD2 as a possible D gene (6 bases). CDR1 is MDHEN, CDR2 SYDVKM, per germline. The CDR3 contains 13 residues. The V and J ends lost 0 bases and 4 bases respectively, with 7 bases between them. CDR3 coding DNA: TGTGCCAGCAGTTTATGGGAGGGGTACGAGCAGTACTTC. Its translation is CASSLWEGYEQYF.

This clone showed up just a few times. The genes are TRBV18 and TRBJ1-4; 7 positions match TRBD1. The V gene's germline CDR1 is KGHSH and CDR2 LQKENI. The CDR3 runs to 14 residues. After removal of 4 bases from V and 2 bases from J, the junction contained 1 base not matched to a gene. The CDR3 DNA follows: TGTGCCAGCTCACGGGACAGCACTAATGAAAAACTGTTTTTT. Protein: CASSRDSTNEKLFF.

This clone was detected once. The chain is built from TRBV6-1 and TRBJ2-2; 11 bases are a match to TRBD2. Germline assignment: CDR1 MNHNS and CDR2 SASEGT. This CDR3 spans 14 amino acids. Losses at the gene ends were 6 bases for V and 3 bases for J; bases not matched to a gene: 0. CDR3 sequence reads: CASRLAGDTGELFF. CDR3 coding DNA: TGTGCCAGCAGACTAGCGGGGGACACCGGGGAGCTGTTTTTT.